The 9 T cell receptor beta chains reported below all come from one sample, sequenced in a study of T cell responses to AZD1222 COVID-19 vaccine. This table comes from immunoSEQ multiplex PCR, and its TCRdb copy is limited to in-frame clones, with some not included. The sample includes approximately 67,000 clones, 89% of them seen just once. The material sequenced was peripheral blood, taken 28 days after the second AZD1222 dose. The receptors were sampled from an adult who received the AZD1222 COVID-19 vaccine.

In its sample, this clone was seen once. The V call is TRBV12-5, the J call TRBJ1-4; a possible D gene is TRBD1 (5 bases). V lost 2 bases and J lost 0, with 13 bases in between. The CDR3 is 17 residues long. Germline lookup yields CDR1 LGHNT and CDR2 FRNRAP. As DNA, the CDR3 is TGTGCTAGTGGTTTGCCGAAGGGGTTTGCAACTAATGAAAAACTGTTTTTT. Translating it yields CASGLPKGFATNEKLFF. The variable domain in full, with the rest retrieved from reference TRBV12-5 and TRBJ1-4, is DARVTQTPRHKVTEMGQEVTMRCQPILGHNTVFWYRQTMMQGLELLAYFRNRAPLDDSGMPKDRFSAEMPDATLATLKIQPSEPRDSAVYFCASGLPKGFATNEKLFFGSGTQLSVL.

This clone appeared once. The rearrangement links TRBV10-3 to TRBJ2-3; 7 positions match TRBD2. J was trimmed by 2 bases and V by 11 bases; bases with no gene match: 16. This CDR3 contains 16 residues. Germline V CDR1 and CDR2: ENHRY, SYGVKD. Written as DNA, the CDR3 is TGTGCCGCATCTCCGTGGGCTAGCGGAAACACAGATACGCAGTATTTT. Its translation is CAASPWASGNTDTQYF.

The chain couples TRBV15 to TRBJ2-6; 8 bases are shared with TRBD1. CDR1 LNHNV and CDR2 YYDKDF come from the germline V gene (reference sequence). This CDR3 comprises 16 residues. The V segment lost 5 bases and the J segment 0 bases; nucleotides outside the gene matches: 3. The CDR3 region has the DNA TGTGCCACCAGCCGACAGGGGACCTCTGGGGCCAACGTCCTGACTTTC. This sequence encodes CATSRQGTSGANVLTF.

The V and J genes are TRBV29-1 and TRBJ1-3; D perhaps matches TRBD1 (5 bases). Trimming left V 7 bases short and J 4 bases short, with 11 bases between. Germline lookup yields CDR1 SQVTM and CDR2 ANQGSEA. This CDR3 spans 12 amino acids. In DNA, the CDR3 is TGCAGCGGAGGGGAAAGCGGAAACACCATATATTTT. Translated, it gives CSGGESGNTIYF.

In its sample, this clone was seen a few times. The V gene is TRBV18, the J gene TRBJ1-1; 8 bases line up with TRBD1. The CDR3 has 12 residues. Germline trimming cut 8 bases from V and 4 bases from J; bases unmatched to any gene: 3. From germline, CDR1 is KGHSH and CDR2 LQKENI. CDR3 nucleotide sequence: TGTGCCAGCAATACAGGGGGCACTGAAGCTTTCTTT. This encodes CASNTGGTEAFF.

V and J are TRBV28 and TRBJ2-7; D could derive from TRBD1 or TRBD2 (7 bases each). The CDR3 is made up of 17 amino acids. Germline CDR1 and CDR2: MDHEN and SYDVKM. V lost 1 base, J lost 3 bases, and 19 bases lay in between. The CDR3 sequence is CASSLYQGTAGSYEQYF. The CDR3 DNA is TGTGCCAGCAGTTTATACCAAGGGACAGCGGGGAGCTACGAGCAGTACTTC.

The rearrangement joins TRBV5-4 to TRBJ2-7; possibly TRBD1 for D (5 bases). The CDR3 loop spans 12 amino acids. Germline CDR1 reads SGHNT; CDR2 reads YYREEE (reference sequence). Trimming pared 0 bases from V and 6 bases from J, leaving 7 bases between. CDR3 region: CASSLGTTEQYF. DNA of the CDR3: TGTGCCAGCAGCTTGGGGACAACCGAGCAGTACTTC.

V and J are TRBV7-3 and TRBJ1-6; possible D gene TRBD1, 6 bases. V was cut by 5 bases and J by 7 bases, with 12 bases left in between. In germline, CDR1 is SGHTA, CDR2 FQGTGA. The CDR3 totals 14 residues. CDR3 nucleotide sequence: TGTGCCAGCAGCCCGGGACAACCCAATTCACCCCTCCACTTT. Translation gives CASSPGQPNSPLHF.

The V and J genes are TRBV7-9 and TRBJ2-2; 8 nucleotides align to TRBD2. V dropped 7 bases and J dropped 4; count of bases not matched to a gene: 14. CDR3 length equals 17 residues. The germline gives CDR1 SEHNR, CDR2 FQNEAQ (reference sequence). The CDR3 DNA is TGTGCCAGCACCGCCCTCGCGGTAGCGGGATCCACCGGGGAGCTGTTTTTT. Its translation: CASTALAVAGSTGELFF.